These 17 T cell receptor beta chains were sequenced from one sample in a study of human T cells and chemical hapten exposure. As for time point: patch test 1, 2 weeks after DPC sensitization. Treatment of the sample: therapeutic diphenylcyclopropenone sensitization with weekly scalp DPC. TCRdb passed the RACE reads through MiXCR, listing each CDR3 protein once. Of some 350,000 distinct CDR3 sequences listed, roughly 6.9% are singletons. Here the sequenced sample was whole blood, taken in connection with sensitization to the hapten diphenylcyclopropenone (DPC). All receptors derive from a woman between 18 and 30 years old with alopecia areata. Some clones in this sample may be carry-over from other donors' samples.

The CDR3, as DNA: TGTGCCAGCTCTCCCGGGACGGTCCACGAAAAACTGTTTTTT. This encodes CASSPGTVHEKLFF. V gene TRBV18 combines with J gene TRBJ1-4, with D possibly TRBD1 on 5 matching bases. V was pared by 6 bases and J by 8 bases, with 16 bases between. From germline, CDR1 is KGHSH and CDR2 LQKENI. This CDR3 comprises 14 residues.

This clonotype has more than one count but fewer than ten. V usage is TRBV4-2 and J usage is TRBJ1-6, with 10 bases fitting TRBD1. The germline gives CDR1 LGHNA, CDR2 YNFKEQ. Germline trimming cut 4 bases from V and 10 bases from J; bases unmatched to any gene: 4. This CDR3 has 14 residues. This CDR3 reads CASSPGQGESPLHF. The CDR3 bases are TGTGCCAGCAGCCCCGGACAGGGGGAATCACCCCTCCACTTT.

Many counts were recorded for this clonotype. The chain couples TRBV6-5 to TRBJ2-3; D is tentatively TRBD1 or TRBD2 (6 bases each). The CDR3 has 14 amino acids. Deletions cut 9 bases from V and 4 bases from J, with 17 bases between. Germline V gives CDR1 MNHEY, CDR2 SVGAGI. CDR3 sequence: CASSNLGGADTQYF. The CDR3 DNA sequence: TGTGCCAGTTCTAACTTGGGGGGCGCAGATACGCAGTATTTT.

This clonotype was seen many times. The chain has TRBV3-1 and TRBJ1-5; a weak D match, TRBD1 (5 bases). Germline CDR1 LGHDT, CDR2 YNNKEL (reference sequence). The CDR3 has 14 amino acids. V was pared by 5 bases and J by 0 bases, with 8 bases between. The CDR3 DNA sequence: TGTGCCAGCAGCGAGGGACTTAGCAATCAGCCCCAGCATTTT. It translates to CASSEGLSNQPQHF.

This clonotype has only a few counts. The CDR3 protein is CASSPRGRSNQPQHF. Written as DNA, the CDR3 is TGTGCCAGCAGTCCCAGGGGAAGAAGCAATCAGCCCCAGCATTTT. The rearrangement links TRBV6-2 or TRBV6-3 to TRBJ1-5; the D gene is possibly TRBD1 (6 bases). CDR3 size: 15 residues. V gave up 5 bases and J gave up 1 base, with 12 bases separating them. The V gene's germline CDR1 is MNHEY and CDR2 SVGEGT.

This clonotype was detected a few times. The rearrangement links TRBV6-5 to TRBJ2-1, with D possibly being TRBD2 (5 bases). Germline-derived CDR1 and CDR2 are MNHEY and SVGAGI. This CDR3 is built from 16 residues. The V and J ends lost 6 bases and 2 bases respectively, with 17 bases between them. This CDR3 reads CASSPRRAVTYNEQFF. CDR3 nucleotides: TGTGCCAGCAGCCCCCGCAGAGCGGTTACCTACAATGAGCAGTTCTTC.

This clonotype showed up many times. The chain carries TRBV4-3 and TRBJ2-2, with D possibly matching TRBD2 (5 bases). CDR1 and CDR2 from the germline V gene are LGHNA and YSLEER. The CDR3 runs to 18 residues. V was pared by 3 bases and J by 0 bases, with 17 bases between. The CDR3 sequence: CASSHVNEGLTNTGELFF. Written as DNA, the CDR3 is TGCGCCAGCAGCCATGTAAATGAAGGACTGACGAACACCGGGGAGCTGTTTTTT.

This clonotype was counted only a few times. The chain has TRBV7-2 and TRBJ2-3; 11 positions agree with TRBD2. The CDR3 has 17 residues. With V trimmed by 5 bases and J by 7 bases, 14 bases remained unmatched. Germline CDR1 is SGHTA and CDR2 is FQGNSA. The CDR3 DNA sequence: TGTGCCAGCAGCGGCCACCTAATAGCGGGGGGGCTGAATACGCAGTATTTT. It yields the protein CASSGHLIAGGLNTQYF.

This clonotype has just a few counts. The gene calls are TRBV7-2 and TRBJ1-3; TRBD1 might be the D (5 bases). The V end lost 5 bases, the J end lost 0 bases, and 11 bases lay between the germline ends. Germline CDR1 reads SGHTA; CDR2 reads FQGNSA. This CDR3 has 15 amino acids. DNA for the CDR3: TGTGCCAGCAGCACGGGGACCGCCTCTGGAAACACCATATATTTT. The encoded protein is CASSTGTASGNTIYF.

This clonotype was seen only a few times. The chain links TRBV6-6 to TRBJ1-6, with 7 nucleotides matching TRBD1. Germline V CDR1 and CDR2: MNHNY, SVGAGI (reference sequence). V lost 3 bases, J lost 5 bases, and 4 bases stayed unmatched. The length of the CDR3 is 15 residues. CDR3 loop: CASSYKGQDNSPLHF. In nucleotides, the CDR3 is TGTGCCAGCAGTTATAAAGGACAGGATAATTCACCCCTCCACTTT.

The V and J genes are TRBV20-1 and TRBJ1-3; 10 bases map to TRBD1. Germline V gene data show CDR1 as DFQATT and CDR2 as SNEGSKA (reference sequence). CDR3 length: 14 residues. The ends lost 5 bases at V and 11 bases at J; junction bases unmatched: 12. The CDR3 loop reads CSASIPGQGRAIYF. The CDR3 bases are TGCAGTGCTTCTATCCCGGGACAGGGGAGGGCCATATATTTT.

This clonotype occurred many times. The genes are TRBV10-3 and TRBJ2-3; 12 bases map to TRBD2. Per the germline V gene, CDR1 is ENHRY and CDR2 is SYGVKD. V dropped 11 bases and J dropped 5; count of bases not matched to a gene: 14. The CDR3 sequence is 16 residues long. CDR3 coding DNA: TGTGCCTCTAGACGAGCTAGCGGGGGGGCCGGAGATACGCAGTATTTT. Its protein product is CASRRASGGAGDTQYF.

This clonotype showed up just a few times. The CDR3 bases are TGTGCCAGCAGCTTTCATGGCAGGGCGAACACCGGGGAGCTGTTTTTT. This translates into CASSFHGRANTGELFF. This chain links TRBV7-9 with TRBJ2-2; D perhaps matches TRBD1 (5 bases). The ends were cut back, 3 bases at V and 0 bases at J, with 11 bases in the middle. CDR1 and CDR2 (germline): SEHNR, FQNEAQ (reference sequence). The CDR3 is made up of 16 amino acids.

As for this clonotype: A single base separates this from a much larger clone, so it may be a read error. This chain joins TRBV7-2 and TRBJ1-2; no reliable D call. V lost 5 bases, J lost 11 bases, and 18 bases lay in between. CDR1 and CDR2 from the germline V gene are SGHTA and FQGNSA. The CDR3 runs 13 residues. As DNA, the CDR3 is TGTGCCAGCAGCATATCAGTTTGGACGGGATACACCTTC. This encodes CASSISVWTGYTF.

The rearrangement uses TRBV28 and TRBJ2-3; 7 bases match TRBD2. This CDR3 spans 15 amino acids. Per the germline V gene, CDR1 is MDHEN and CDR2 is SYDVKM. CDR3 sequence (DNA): TGTGCGGCCCAGCGGGGATTATCTAGCACAGATACGCAGTATTTT. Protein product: CAAQRGLSSTDTQYF.

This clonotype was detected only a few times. CDR3 loop: CSVALGGRLAETQYF. The CDR3 DNA follows: TGCAGCGTCGCCCTAGGGGGCCGGCTCGCAGAGACCCAGTACTTC. The chain joins TRBV29-1 to TRBJ2-5; TRBD1 matches 7 bases. The CDR3 runs 15 residues. The V gene end was trimmed by 6 bases and the J gene end by 4 bases; junction bases not matched to a gene: 14. Germline CDR1 reads SQVTM; CDR2 reads ANQGSEA.

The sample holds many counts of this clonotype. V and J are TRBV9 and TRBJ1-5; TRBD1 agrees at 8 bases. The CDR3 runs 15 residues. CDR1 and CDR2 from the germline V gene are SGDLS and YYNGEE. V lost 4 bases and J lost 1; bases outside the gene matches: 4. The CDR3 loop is CASSLQGGSNQPQHF. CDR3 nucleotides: TGTGCCAGCAGCCTACAGGGGGGAAGCAATCAGCCCCAGCATTTT.